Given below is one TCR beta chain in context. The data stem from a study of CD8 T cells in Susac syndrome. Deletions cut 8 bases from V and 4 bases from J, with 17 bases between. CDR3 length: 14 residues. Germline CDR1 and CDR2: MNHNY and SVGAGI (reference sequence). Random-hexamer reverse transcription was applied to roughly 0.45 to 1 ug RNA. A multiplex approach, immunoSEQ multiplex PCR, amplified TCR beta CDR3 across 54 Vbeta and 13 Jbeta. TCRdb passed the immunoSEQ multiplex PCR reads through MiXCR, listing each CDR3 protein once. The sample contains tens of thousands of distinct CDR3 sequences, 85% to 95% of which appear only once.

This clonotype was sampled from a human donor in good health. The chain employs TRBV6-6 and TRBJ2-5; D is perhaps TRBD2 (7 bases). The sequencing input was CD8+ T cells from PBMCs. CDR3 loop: CASRAGAGRETQYF. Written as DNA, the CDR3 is TGTGCCAGCCGGGCGGGGGCAGGACGAGAGACCCAGTACTTC.